The present TCR beta chain was sequenced within a study of shared clonotypes between healthy human individuals. Turning to this clone: The target antigen is unknown.

Assay used: immunoSEQ multiplex PCR; TCRdb lists only in-frame clones, some missing. The sample shows 950,000 to 1,300,000 clones, 65% to 75% of them seen only once. Between the trimmed V and J ends, which lost 0 bases and 5 bases, there was a span of 11 bases. Germline loops: CDR1 LNHNV, CDR2 YYDKDF (reference sequence). This CDR3 contains 15 residues. Findings and limits, study-wide: When compared with the clonotypes that were shared by all four sorted-subset donors, the non-shared clonotypes turned out to have lower generation probabilities. How much donors shared clonotypes was expected to be affected by sequencing depth. A small donor pool kept down the genetic and exposure-history diversity that was represented. Several donors held 5% to 5.5% of naive CD4 clonotypes in common.

The clonotype comes from a man aged 18 to 29 in good health. V gene TRBV15 combines with J gene TRBJ2-4; no definite D call. Sequenced material: memory CD4+ T cells sorted from blood. Sample subset: CD45RA-negative fraction. This chain's CDR3 is CATSRDLSLENIQYF. In DNA form, the CDR3 reads TGTGCCACCAGCAGAGATCTGAGTCTAGAAAACATTCAGTACTTC. Complete variable domain (other parts from reference TRBV15 and TRBJ2-4): DAMVIQNPRYQVTQFGKPVTLSCSQTLNHNVMYWYQQKSSQAPKLLFHYYDKDFNNEADTPDNFQSRRPNTSFCFLDIRSPGLGDTAMYLCATSRDLSLENIQYFGAGTRLSVL.